This T cell receptor beta chain was captured by sequencing in a study of beta chain features in type 1 diabetes. Whole-study results and caveats: HLA effects on TCRB rearrangement stayed unresolved here. VDJ junctions from type 1 diabetes patients carried fewer insertions and larger deletions. Shorter TCRB CDR3s, moderately but significantly so, were found in Type 1 diabetes patients in all four CD4+ subsets.

Sequenced material consisted of expressed TCRB transcripts (all of the isolated RNA was reverse transcribed). Only in-frame clones appear in the TCRdb table, and some are missing; sequencing was by immunoSEQ multiplex PCR. Seen here are some 250,000 clones, approximately 13% observed once, and the top ten hold roughly 0.02%. The V and J ends lost 2 bases and 3 bases respectively, with 6 bases between them. The V gene's germline CDR1 is SGHRS and CDR2 YFSETQ. This CDR3 has 14 amino acids. As for this clone: What it binds is not known.

CD4+ naive, central memory, regulatory and stem cell-like memory cells were sorted via CD45RO/CCR7/CD25/CD127/CD95/CD27. The chain uses TRBV5-1 and TRBJ2-6; D is unresolved. The sample consisted of naive CD4+ T cells from blood. This clonotype was obtained from a man between 25 and 39 years old with type 1 diabetes. The DNA for the CDR3 is TGCGCCAGCAGCTTAACTATTGGGGCCAACGTCCTGACTTTC. Translation: CASSLTIGANVLTF.